These T cell receptor beta chains were read from a single sample in a study of a mutant IDH1 vaccine in newly diagnosed glioma. Some clones are missing from TCRdb's copy, which holds only in-frame ones; the method was immunoSEQ multiplex PCR. The profile covers about 66,000 clones, with 80% to 90% appearing a single time and roughly 2.8% taken by the ten largest. The starting material was PBMCs, obtained from a glioma patient treated with radiotherapy, temozolomide or both. These receptor sequences come from a young man with glioma. CDR3s include the opening cysteine and the closing phenylalanine or tryptophan. D genes are given only for firm matches. Clone size is shown for a subset of rows, as once, few, many or a class of expanded clone.

TRBV18,.,.,TRBJ1-6,CASSPTGPSPLHF,TGTGCCAGCTCACCAACAGGGCCTTCACCCCTCCACTTT
TRBV6-5,.,.,TRBJ1-1,CATSGTRSGHTEAFF,TGTGCCACCTCCGGGACCCGGTCGGGGCACACTGAAGCTTTCTTT
TRBV18,.,.,TRBJ2-1,CASSPPTGGGIYEQFF,TGTGCCAGCTCACCACCGACGGGGGGCGGAATCTATGAGCAGTTCTTC
TRBV5-5,.,.,TRBJ1-5,CASSPTEINQPQHF,TGTGCCAGCAGCCCTACAGAGATCAATCAGCCCCAGCATTTT
TRBV5-6,.,once,TRBJ1-6,CASSLAPQNVPLHF,TGTGCCAGCAGCTTGGCCCCTCAGAATGTACCCCTCCACTTT
TRBV5-1,TRBD2,few,TRBJ2-5,CASSQGLAGAGETQYF,TGCGCCAGCAGCCAGGGACTAGCGGGGGCGGGAGAGACCCAGTACTTC
TRBV21-1,.,.,TRBJ1-5,CASSKNRRQPQHF,TGTGCCAGCAGCAAAAACAGAAGGCAGCCCCAGCATTTT
TRBV6-5,TRBD1,.,TRBJ1-2,CASSDGTGGVYGYTF,TGTGCCAGCAGCGACGGGACAGGGGGCGTCTATGGCTACACCTTC
TRBV14,.,.,TRBJ2-7,CASSQPGITYEQYF,TGTGCCAGCAGCCAGCCGGGCATTACCTACGAGCAGTACTTC
TRBV6-4,.,.,TRBJ1-1,CASSVRMNTEAFF,TGTGCCAGCAGTGTCAGAATGAACACTGAAGCTTTCTTT
TRBV5-1,TRBD2,.,TRBJ2-5,CASSPFGLAGEETQYF,TGCGCCAGCAGCCCCTTCGGACTAGCGGGGGAGGAGACCCAGTACTTC
TRBV6-1,.,.,TRBJ2-7,CASSVISSPDEQYF,TGTGCCAGCAGTGTGATCAGCTCCCCTGACGAGCAGTACTTC
TRBV19,.,.,TRBJ1-6,CASSPRQAPNSPLHF,TGTGCCAGTAGTCCCAGACAGGCTCCCAATTCACCCCTCCACTTT
TRBV18,.,.,TRBJ1-4,CASSPPPRGIGNEKLFF,TGTGCCAGCTCACCACCGCCCAGGGGCATTGGTAATGAAAAACTGTTTTTT
TRBV11-2,TRBD2,once,TRBJ2-3,CASSRTSGGMAFSTDTQYF,TGTGCCAGCAGCCGGACTAGCGGGGGAATGGCTTTTAGCACAGATACGCAGTATTTT
TRBV30,.,once,TRBJ1-4,CAWSLSRTATNEKLFF,TGTGCCTGGAGTCTATCAAGGACTGCAACTAATGAAAAACTGTTTTTT
TRBV15,.,once,TRBJ2-2,CATSRTARGGELFF,TGTGCCACCAGCAGAACCGCCCGGGGGGGGGAGCTGTTTTTT
TRBV5-5,TRBD1,once,TRBJ2-7,CASSWTGVPSYEQYF,TGTGCCAGCAGCTGGACAGGAGTTCCTTCCTACGAGCAGTACTTC
TRBV5-1,TRBD2,.,TRBJ2-7,CASSLTSGPYEQYF,TGCGCCAGCAGCTTGACTAGCGGGCCCTACGAGCAGTACTTC
TRBV6-1,TRBD2,.,TRBJ2-2,CASSEASLAGGTGELFF,TGTGCCAGCAGTGAAGCTTCACTAGCGGGGGGGACCGGGGAGCTGTTTTTT
TRBV13,.,.,TRBJ1-1,CASTLEGGRTEAFF,TGTGCCAGTACCCTCGAGGGGGGTAGGACTGAAGCTTTCTTT
TRBV6-5,TRBD2,.,TRBJ2-7,CASSRRGVLAHEQYF,TGTGCCAGCAGCAGGCGGGGGGTGTTAGCCCACGAGCAGTACTTC
TRBV19,TRBD1,.,TRBJ2-1,CASSTVGQGAGEQFF,TGTGCCAGTAGTACCGTCGGACAGGGGGCAGGGGAGCAGTTCTTC
TRBV11-2,.,.,TRBJ2-7,CASSLDRGSEEQYF,TGTGCCAGCAGCTTAGATCGAGGATCAGAGGAGCAGTACTTC
TRBV7-9,TRBD2,.,TRBJ2-1,CASSLGAGGTYNEQFF,TGTGCCAGCAGCCTAGGAGCGGGGGGAACCTACAATGAGCAGTTCTTC
TRBV29-1,TRBD1,.,TRBJ1-3,CSVAGTASGSGNTIYF,TGCAGCGTGGCCGGGACAGCCTCGGGCTCTGGAAACACCATATATTTT
TRBV4-1,TRBD1,once,TRBJ1-4,CASSHLPGQGEKLFF,TGCGCCAGCAGCCACCTACCGGGACAGGGGGAAAAACTGTTTTTT
TRBV6-5,.,.,TRBJ1-5,CASSYPKQGSGQPQHF,TGTGCCAGCAGTTACCCGAAACAGGGATCAGGTCAGCCCCAGCATTTT
TRBV4-1,.,.,TRBJ2-2,CASSQDVGAVLTGELFF,TGCGCCAGCAGCCAAGATGTGGGGGCCGTCCTCACCGGGGAGCTGTTTTTT
TRBV5-4,TRBD2,once,TRBJ2-7,CASSQTSGSGYEQYF,TGTGCCAGCAGCCAAACTAGCGGGAGCGGGTACGAGCAGTACTTC
TRBV19,.,once,TRBJ2-7,CASSIVQGWDEQYF,TGTGCCAGTAGTATAGTGCAGGGATGGGACGAGCAGTACTTC
TRBV5-1,.,once,TRBJ1-1,CASSLEGGRNTEAFF,TGCGCCAGCAGCTTGGAGGGGGGCAGGAACACTGAAGCTTTCTTT
TRBV28,TRBD1,.,TRBJ1-6,CASSLPGGFYNSPLHF,TGTGCCAGCAGTCTCCCAGGGGGCTTTTATAATTCACCCCTCCACTTT
TRBV10-2,TRBD1,.,TRBJ2-7,CASRGGQGARNEQYF,TGCGCCAGCAGGGGGGGACAGGGGGCGCGGAACGAGCAGTACTTC
TRBV15,TRBD2,.,TRBJ2-1,CATKASGDIYNEQFF,TGTGCCACCAAAGCTAGCGGGGACATTTACAATGAGCAGTTCTTC
TRBV18,.,.,TRBJ2-1,CASSGERSSSYNEQFF,TGTGCCAGCTCAGGCGAGCGGTCGAGCTCCTACAATGAGCAGTTCTTC
TRBV15,TRBD1,.,TRBJ1-5,CATSRGTGGKNQPQHF,TGTGCCACCAGCAGGGGCACAGGGGGGAAGAATCAGCCCCAGCATTTT
TRBV29-1,.,.,TRBJ2-3,CSVDLVNTDTQYF,TGCAGCGTTGATTTGGTAAACACAGATACGCAGTATTTT
TRBV4-1,TRBD1,.,TRBJ1-3,CASRGQGSTIYF,TGCGCCAGCAGGGGACAGGGAAGCACCATATATTTT
TRBV18,.,.,TRBJ1-1,CASSPLENPTVNTEAFF,TGTGCCAGCTCACCACTTGAAAACCCGACAGTGAACACTGAAGCTTTCTTT
TRBV5-1,TRBD1,.,TRBJ2-5,CASSWTGDETQYF,TGCGCCAGCAGCTGGACAGGGGATGAGACCCAGTACTTC
TRBV13,TRBD1,.,TRBJ1-4,CASSLGQGRGEKLFF,TGTGCCAGCAGCCTTGGACAGGGTCGAGGTGAAAAACTGTTTTTT
TRBV5-4,.,once,TRBJ2-4,CASSGVVGVGKNIQYF,TGTGCCAGCAGCGGGGTGGTCGGGGTCGGCAAAAACATTCAGTACTTC
TRBV27,TRBD1,.,TRBJ1-6,CASSPQGGRVSPLHF,TGTGCCAGCAGTCCCCAGGGGGGCCGTGTTTCACCCCTCCACTTT
TRBV2,.,.,TRBJ1-1,CASGSRGETEAFF,TGTGCCAGCGGGAGCAGGGGAGAGACTGAAGCTTTCTTT
TRBV11-2,TRBD1,once,TRBJ1-5,CASSRITGGNQPQHF,TGTGCCAGCAGCCGAATTACAGGGGGCAATCAGCCCCAGCATTTT
TRBV7-7,.,.,TRBJ1-2,CASRYTSGRISPGDSGYTF,TGTGCCAGCAGGTACACCTCGGGGCGCATTTCCCCCGGGGATTCTGGCTACACCTTC
TRBV7-2,.,.,TRBJ1-3,CASSQGQTGNTIYF,TGTGCCAGCAGCCAAGGGCAGACTGGAAACACCATATATTTT
TRBV10-2,.,few,TRBJ2-3,CASSERQDTDTQYF,TGCGCCAGCAGTGAGCGACAAGACACAGATACGCAGTATTTT
TRBV15,.,.,TRBJ2-7,CATSSLEGWQERRQYF,TGTGCCACCAGCAGCCTAGAGGGTTGGCAGGAAAGGCGGCAGTACTTC
TRBV19,.,.,TRBJ1-1,CASTKRGVTEAFF,TGTGCCAGTACGAAACGGGGGGTCACTGAAGCTTTCTTT
TRBV5-8,TRBD1,.,TRBJ2-7,CASSLGGQGAIFYYEQYF,TGTGCCAGCAGCTTGGGGGGACAGGGGGCGATTTTTTACTACGAGCAGTACTTC
TRBV11-2,.,.,TRBJ2-7,CASSASLQRSEQYF,TGTGCCAGCAGCGCGTCTCTACAGCGGTCAGAGCAGTACTTC
TRBV7-2,.,.,TRBJ1-4,CASRLGPRHRSYNEKLFF,TGTGCCAGCAGATTAGGACCCCGGCACCGTTCCTATAATGAAAAACTGTTTTTT
TRBV6-6,.,.,TRBJ1-5,CAIGEGSNQPQHF,TGTGCCATCGGGGAGGGGTCCAATCAGCCCCAGCATTTT